Listed here are 10 T cell receptor beta chains from one sample, sequenced in a study of cytomegalovirus exposure and HLA in healthy donors. 60 Vbeta and 13 Jbeta primers were used in PCR. The protocol was immunoSEQ multiplex PCR, while the TCRdb copy is restricted to in-frame clones and leaves out a portion. The sample holds about 36,000 clones; 60% to 80% are singletons and the top ten take about 7%. Sample: PBMCs. The source is a man between 25 and 39 years old in good health and CMV-seronegative.

This chain links TRBV29-1 with TRBJ2-7, with 7 bases identical to TRBD1. V lost 6 bases and J lost 3; bases outside the gene matches: 11. CDR1 is SQVTM and CDR2 is ANQGSEA in the germline V gene. The CDR3 loop spans 14 amino acids. Here the CDR3 reads CSVLRSTGDYEQYF. CDR3 DNA: TGCAGCGTCTTAAGAAGTACAGGGGACTACGAGCAGTACTTC.

This clone was observed once. The chain employs TRBV5-1 and TRBJ1-5, with D unresolved. V gave up 4 bases and J gave up 1 base, with 9 bases separating them. Germline lookup yields CDR1 SGHRS and CDR2 YFSETQ. The CDR3 runs 14 residues. The CDR3 sequence: CASSRGDSNQPQHF. For the CDR3, the DNA is TGCGCCAGCAGCCGGGGAGACAGCAATCAGCCCCAGCATTTT.

The V call is TRBV19, the J call TRBJ1-1; D ambiguous. The CDR3 contains 12 residues. Germline values: CDR1 LNHDA, CDR2 SQIVND (reference sequence). Between the trimmed V and J ends, which lost 3 bases and 1 base, there was a span of 3 bases. Written as DNA, the CDR3 is TGTGCCAGTAGTATGAGGAACACTGAAGCTTTCTTT. Its protein product is CASSMRNTEAFF. The full variable domain, rest sourced from reference TRBV19 and TRBJ1-1, is DGGITQSPKYLFRKEGQNVTLSCEQNLNHDAMYWYRQDPGQGLRLIYYSQIVNDFQKGDIAEGYSVSREKKESFPLTVTSAQKNPTAFYLCASSMRNTEAFFGQGTRLTVV.

The rearrangement joins TRBV7-8 to TRBJ2-7; 15 positions match TRBD2. The trim removed 1 base at V and 6 bases at J, leaving 4 bases unmatched. Germline values: CDR1 SGHVS, CDR2 FQNEAQ. CDR3 size: 16 residues. The CDR3 nucleotides are TGTGCCAGCAGCTTAGAGAGGACTAGCGGGGGGGGCGAGCAGTACTTC. The encoded protein is CASSLERTSGGGEQYF.

In its sample, this clone was seen a few times. V is TRBV7-8 and J is TRBJ2-1, with TRBD2 identical over 12 bases. The CDR3 contains 16 residues. With 5 bases clipped from V and 9 bases from J, the junction kept 11 bases outside the gene matches. Germline lookup yields CDR1 SGHVS and CDR2 FQNEAQ. CDR3 in DNA: TGTGCCAGCAGCAAACCTAGCGGGAGGGCCCTCGGTGAGCAGTTCTTC. Residues: CASSKPSGRALGEQFF.

This clone appeared a single time. The V and J genes are TRBV6-5 and TRBJ1-2; D uncertain. The CDR3 consists of 14 residues. The germline V gene has CDR1 MNHEY and CDR2 SVGAGI. Trimming stripped 6 bases from V and 0 bases from J, with 11 bases between. The CDR3 coding sequence is TGTGCCAGCAGGATTACAGCCTCTAACTATGGCTACACCTTC. This translates into CASRITASNYGYTF.

The chain carries TRBV19 and TRBJ2-7, with D unclear. Trimming took off 6 bases at V and 2 bases at J, with 17 bases between the two ends. The V gene's germline CDR1 is LNHDA and CDR2 SQIVND (reference sequence). CDR3 length equals 15 residues. CDR3 DNA: TGTGCCAGTAGCAGTTTTGTGAGAGGTACCTACGAGCAGTACTTC. It encodes CASSSFVRGTYEQYF.

The chain couples TRBV14 to TRBJ2-7; no clear D gene. CDR1 SGHDN and CDR2 FVKESK come from the germline V gene. V gave up 1 base and J gave up 3 bases, with 13 bases separating them. The CDR3 covers 15 residues. The CDR3 nucleotides read TGTGCCAGCAGCCAAGTTGAGAGGCTACGCTACGAGCAGTACTTC. This encodes CASSQVERLRYEQYF.

This sequence joins TRBV5-6 and TRBJ2-5; tentatively, D is TRBD1 (6 bases). The length of the CDR3 is 13 residues. Germline loops: CDR1 SGHDT, CDR2 YYEEEE. The germline V and J ends were trimmed by 6 bases and 0 bases, with 9 bases remaining between them. As DNA, the CDR3 is TGTGCCAGCACCCACAGGGACCAAGAGACCCAGTACTTC. As protein: CASTHRDQETQYF.

The CDR3 spells CASSQEPGKKLFF. In DNA form, the CDR3 reads TGCGCCAGCAGCCAAGAACCAGGAAAAAAACTGTTTTTT. This chain links TRBV4-3 with TRBJ1-4; no reliable D call. This CDR3 is 13 amino acids long. Germline CDR1 and CDR2: LGHNA and YSLEER. The V and J ends lost 0 bases and 9 bases respectively, with 8 bases between them.